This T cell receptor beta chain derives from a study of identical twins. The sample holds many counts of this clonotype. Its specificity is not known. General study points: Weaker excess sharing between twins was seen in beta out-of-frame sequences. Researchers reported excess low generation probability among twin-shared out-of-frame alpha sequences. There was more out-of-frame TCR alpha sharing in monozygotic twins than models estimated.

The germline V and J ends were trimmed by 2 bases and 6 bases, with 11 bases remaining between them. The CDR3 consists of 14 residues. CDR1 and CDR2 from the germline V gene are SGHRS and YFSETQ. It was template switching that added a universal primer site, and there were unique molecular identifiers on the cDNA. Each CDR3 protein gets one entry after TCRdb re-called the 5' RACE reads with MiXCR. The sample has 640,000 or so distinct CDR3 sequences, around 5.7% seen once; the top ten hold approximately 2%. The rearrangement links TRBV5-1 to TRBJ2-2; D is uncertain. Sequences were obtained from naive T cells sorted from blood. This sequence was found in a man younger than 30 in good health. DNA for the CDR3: TGCGCCAGCAGCTTCGGTCAGCCTTCCGGGGAGCTGTTTTTT. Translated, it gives CASSFGQPSGELFF.